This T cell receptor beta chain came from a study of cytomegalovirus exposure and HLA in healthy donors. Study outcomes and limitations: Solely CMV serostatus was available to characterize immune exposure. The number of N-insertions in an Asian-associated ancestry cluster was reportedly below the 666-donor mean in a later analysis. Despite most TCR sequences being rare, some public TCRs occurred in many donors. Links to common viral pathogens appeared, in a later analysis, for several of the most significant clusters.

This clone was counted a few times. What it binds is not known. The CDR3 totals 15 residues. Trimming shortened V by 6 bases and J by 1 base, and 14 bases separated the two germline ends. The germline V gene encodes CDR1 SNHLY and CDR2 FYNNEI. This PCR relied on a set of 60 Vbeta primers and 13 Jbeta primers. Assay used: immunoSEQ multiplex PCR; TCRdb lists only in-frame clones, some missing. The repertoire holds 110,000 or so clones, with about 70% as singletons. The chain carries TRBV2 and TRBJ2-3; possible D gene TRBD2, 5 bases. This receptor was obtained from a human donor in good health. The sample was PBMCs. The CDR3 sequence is CASRIGLRGTDTQYF. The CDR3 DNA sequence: TGTGCCAGCAGGATAGGGTTGAGGGGCACAGATACGCAGTATTTT.